This T cell receptor beta chain stems from a study of cytomegalovirus exposure and HLA in healthy donors. For the study at large: The roughly 130 validation repertoires, a later analysis reported, used the same platform as the approximately 670 repertoires from the first cohort.

As concerns this clone: The antigen is undetermined.

General observations from the study: Many donors shared some public TCRs, even though most TCR sequences were rare. Specificity of a few CMV-associated chains for CMV antigens was verified in vitro.

Looked up from germline, CDR1 is LGHNA and CDR2 is YNFKEQ. V gave up 1 base and J gave up 0 bases, with 5 bases separating them. The CDR3 consists of 14 residues. The method was immunoSEQ multiplex PCR; TCRdb's version includes in-frame clones alone and lacks a portion of them. The sample lists approximately 180,000 clones, about 87% occurring once. The donors were in the roughly 130-subject validation cohort, distinct from the approximately 670-subject first cohort. The chain recombines TRBV4-2 with TRBJ2-3; D not resolved. The origin of this receptor is a woman aged 25 to 45 in good health and CMV-seronegative. The sequenced material came from PBMCs. CDR3 DNA sequence: TGTGCCAGCAGCCAAGTAAAAAGCACAGATACGCAGTATTTT. The encoded protein is CASSQVKSTDTQYF.